A single sample is the source of the 9 T cell receptor beta chains below, sequenced in a study of blood T cell repertoires in COVID-19. Sequencing used immunoSEQ multiplex PCR; TCRdb keeps in-frame clones, though not all of them. The repertoire holds nearly 250,000 clones, with 86% as singletons. Sequenced input: peripheral blood. The receptors were gathered from a woman older than 75 with COVID-19, enrolled during active disease.

V is TRBV2 and J is TRBJ1-5; D perhaps matches TRBD1 (5 bases). V was clipped by 4 bases and J by 7 bases, with 14 bases between them. The CDR3 is 14 residues long. The germline gives CDR1 SNHLY, CDR2 FYNNEI. CDR3 sequence reads: CASSGQGGEQPQHF. The CDR3, as DNA: TGTGCCAGCAGTGGCCAGGGAGGGGAACAGCCCCAGCATTTT.

This chain connects TRBV27 to TRBJ2-5; the D gene is possibly TRBD2 (6 bases). Germline CDR1 and CDR2: MNHEY and SMNVEV (reference sequence). The CDR3 loop spans 13 amino acids. V was pared by 5 bases and J by 7 bases, with 14 bases between. The CDR3 region is CASSQEGLGTQYF. CDR3 in DNA: TGTGCCAGCAGTCAGGAGGGCTTAGGGACCCAGTACTTC.

The rearrangement joins TRBV11-2 to TRBJ2-5, with D possibly being TRBD1 (6 bases). Trimming took 3 bases from V and 5 from J, leaving 13 bases between them. This CDR3 has 14 amino acids. Germline loops: CDR1 SGHAT, CDR2 FQNNGV. The DNA for the CDR3 is TGTGCCAGCAGCTTGGGGGCCGGTCTGGAGACCCAGTACTTC. It is translated as CASSLGAGLETQYF.

This clone has only a few counts. The V and J genes are TRBV2 and TRBJ2-7; 9 bases line up with TRBD1. The CDR3 contains 14 residues. The V and J ends lost 6 bases and 3 bases, in that order; junction bases with no gene match: 6. The germline V gene has CDR1 SNHLY and CDR2 FYNNEI. The DNA for the CDR3 is TGTGCCAGCAGCCTAGAGGGACAGGGCTACGAGCAGTACGTC. It encodes CASSLEGQGYEQYV.

This clone appeared once. This chain links TRBV7-9 with TRBJ2-5, with TRBD1 matching 7 bases. V gave up 2 bases and J gave up 5 bases; unmatched junction bases: 5. CDR3 size: 14 residues. Germline lookup yields CDR1 SEHNR and CDR2 FQNEAQ (reference sequence). CDR3 residues: CASSLPTGIETQYF. DNA of the CDR3: TGTGCCAGCAGCTTACCGACAGGGATCGAGACCCAGTACTTC.

V gene TRBV28 combines with J gene TRBJ2-3; TRBD2 aligns across 14 bases. Germline CDR1 is MDHEN and CDR2 is SYDVKM. The CDR3 sequence is 15 residues long. The J segment lost 7 bases and the V segment lost 5 bases, leaving 5 bases of the junction unmatched. The CDR3 nucleotides are TGTGCCAGCAGTGCGGGACTAGCGGGGGTTAATACGCAGTATTTT. Encoded protein: CASSAGLAGVNTQYF.

This clone was picked up one time. The chain carries TRBV18 and TRBJ2-7; maybe TRBD1 (5 bases). The V gene lost 3 bases and the J gene lost 7 bases, with 13 bases spanning the gap. The V gene's germline CDR1 is KGHSH and CDR2 LQKENI. The CDR3 contains 13 residues. CDR3 in DNA: TGTGCCAGCTCACCTGTGGGGCTCTTTGAGCAGTACTTC. The encoded protein is CASSPVGLFEQYF.

The genes are TRBV6-6 and TRBJ1-3, with TRBD1 matching over 7 bases. The CDR3 loop spans 14 amino acids. With V trimmed by 6 bases and J by 1 base, 3 bases remained unmatched. The germline V gene has CDR1 MNHNY and CDR2 SVGAGI (reference sequence). CDR3: CASSLQGSGNTIYF. The CDR3 bases are TGTGCCAGCAGCCTACAGGGGTCTGGAAACACCATATATTTT.

The J gene is TRBJ1-6, the V gene TRBV28; tentative D call: TRBD1 (5 bases). Germline CDR1 MDHEN, CDR2 SYDVKM. Trimming removed 3 bases at V and 5 bases at J, with 8 bases between. This CDR3 region has 14 residues. The CDR3 is CASSFLRDNSPLHF. CDR3 DNA: TGTGCCAGCAGTTTTCTCAGGGATAATTCACCCCTCCACTTT.